The following is a T cell receptor beta chain sequence with its context. Its antigen remains unidentified. Researchers ran the PCR with 60 Vbeta and 13 Jbeta primers. Assay: immunoSEQ multiplex PCR; the TCRdb copy retains only in-frame clones and omits some. The sample holds around 120,000 clones, approximately 84% seen once. The entry originates in a study of cytomegalovirus exposure and HLA in healthy donors. Study-wide context: Researchers previously reported finding roughly 120 million unique TCR beta sequences from 170 million or so T cells.

From germline, CDR1 is MNHNS and CDR2 SASEGT. The CDR3 totals 15 residues. V lost 4 bases and J lost 8; bases outside the gene matches: 10. Findings and limits, study-wide: Several of the most significant clusters appeared, in a later analysis, to be linked to common viral pathogens. Across HLA loci, a later analysis found differing TCR association rates, with DRB1 most and HLA-C fewest.

This receptor was taken from a man aged 45-65 years in good health and CMV-seronegative. This chain uses TRBV6-1 with TRBJ1-4; 7 bases map to TRBD1. The sample comprised PBMCs. This chain's CDR3 is CASSGEGGRWEKLFF. CDR3 DNA: TGTGCCAGCAGTGGAGAAGGGGGCCGGTGGGAAAAACTGTTTTTT.